Below, 19 T cell receptor beta chains from the same sample are listed, as sequenced in a study of cytomegalovirus exposure and HLA in healthy donors (dated by TCRdb to the late 2010s). Libraries were made using the immunoSEQ multiplex PCR assay. The multiplex PCR relied on a mix of 60 forward primers for TCR Vbeta segments and 13 reverse primers for TCR Jbeta segments. In TCRdb, the immuneACCESS table is reduced to in-frame sequences with V and J assigned. These tables do not hold every clone; where another copy was compared, an unresolved V gene accounts for under half, and the others remain unexplained. This sample has over 200,000 clones in its table, and roughly 79% of those were observed once. 0.5% to 0.7% of the sample rests with the top ten. The sequenced sample was PBMCs. The receptors originated from a woman aged 40-49 years in good health and CMV-seronegative.

The rearrangement uses TRBV7-8 and TRBJ2-3, with D possibly TRBD2 on 7 matching bases. Germline loops: CDR1 SGHVS, CDR2 FQNEAQ. V was pared by 1 base and J by 2 bases, with 22 bases between. The CDR3 consists of 19 residues. CDR3: CASSLGARGAEPTTDTQYF. The CDR3 DNA reads TGTGCCAGCAGCTTAGGCGCCCGGGGGGCGGAACCGACCACAGATACGCAGTATTTT.

V usage is TRBV5-1 and J usage is TRBJ1-6, with a weak D call TRBD1 (5 bases). The germline V gene encodes CDR1 SGHRS and CDR2 YFSETQ. Trimming stripped 0 bases from V and 10 bases from J, with 20 bases between. The CDR3 loop spans 17 amino acids. CDR3 bases: TGCGCCAGCAGCTTGGGAGGTGGGGCAGCCGGAGGGTCACCCCTCCACTTT. Its protein is CASSLGGGAAGGSPLHF. The full variable domain, completed using reference TRBV5-1 and TRBJ1-6, is KAGVTQTPRYLIKTRGQQVTLSCSPISGHRSVSWYQQTPGQGLQFLFEYFSETQRNKGNFPGRFSGRQFSNSRSEMNVSTLELGDSALYLCASSLGGGAAGGSPLHFGNGTRLTVT.

For this clone: Relative to the germline gene, one junction end is altered; a read error may explain this. J is TRBJ2-1 and V is TRBV7-7; D may be TRBD2 (6 bases). In germline, CDR1 is SSHAT, CDR2 FNYEAQ (reference sequence). This CDR3 spans 15 amino acids. The CDR3 loop is CASSLLLAKGNEQFF. DNA for the CDR3: TGTGCTAGCAGCTTATTACTAGCAAAGGGGAATGAGCAGTTCTTC.

This chain joins TRBV6-1 and TRBJ2-3; the match to TRBD1 covers 9 bases. CDR3 length: 14 amino acids. Looked up from germline, CDR1 is MNHNS and CDR2 is SASEGT. Losses at the gene ends were 10 bases for V and 2 bases for J; bases not matched to a gene: 7. The CDR3: CATDWTGATDTQYF. DNA for the CDR3: TGTGCCACCGATTGGACAGGGGCCACAGATACGCAGTATTTT.

This chain links TRBV28 with TRBJ1-5; perhaps TRBD1 as D (6 bases). The CDR3 runs to 13 residues. Germline V CDR1 and CDR2: MDHEN, SYDVKM. V dropped 8 bases and J dropped 5 bases, with 13 bases sitting between them. CDR3 sequence: CASLWGPDQPQHF. CDR3 sequence (DNA): TGTGCCAGCCTATGGGGGCCAGATCAGCCCCAGCATTTT.

This rearrangement joins TRBV12-5 to TRBJ2-1; 8 bases match TRBD2. V gave up 2 bases and J gave up 6 bases; unmatched junction bases: 6. This CDR3 is 15 amino acids long. CDR1 is LGHNT, CDR2 FRNRAP, per germline. The CDR3 protein is CASGLSGGAGNEQFF. CDR3 DNA: TGTGCTAGTGGTTTGTCGGGGGGGGCGGGCAATGAGCAGTTCTTC. The full variable domain, its missing parts supplied by reference TRBV12-5 and TRBJ2-1, is DARVTQTPRHKVTEMGQEVTMRCQPILGHNTVFWYRQTMMQGLELLAYFRNRAPLDDSGMPKDRFSAEMPDATLATLKIQPSEPRDSAVYFCASGLSGGAGNEQFFGPGTRLTVL.

CDR3 residues: CASNLRGVHEQYF. CDR3 bases: TGTGCCAGCAACCTACGGGGGGTTCACGAGCAGTACTTC. The chain combines TRBV7-9 with TRBJ2-7, with 7 bases fitting TRBD2. The V and J ends lost 7 bases and 5 bases, in that order; junction bases with no gene match: 8. This CDR3 has 13 amino acids. Germline V CDR1 and CDR2: SEHNR, FQNEAQ (reference sequence).

This chain links TRBV6-5 with TRBJ2-7; D ambiguous. CDR1 and CDR2 (germline): MNHEY, SVGAGI. The CDR3 is 15 amino acids. V was trimmed by 0 bases and J by 2 bases, leaving 11 bases between them. The CDR3, as DNA: TGTGCCAGCAGTTACTCGACCAGGAAGCCCTACGAGCAGTACTTC. Encoded protein: CASSYSTRKPYEQYF.

V and J are TRBV5-1 and TRBJ1-1, with 11 bases that match TRBD1. V trimming: 2 bases; J trimming: 8 bases; junction bases outside the gene matches: 5. Germline V lookup: CDR1 SGHRS, CDR2 YFSETQ. The CDR3 contains 14 residues. The CDR3 DNA reads TGCGCCAGCAGCTTACAGGACAGGGGGCTGGAAGCTTTCTTT. This translates into CASSLQDRGLEAFF. Combining the CDR3 with reference TRBV5-1 and TRBJ1-1 gives the whole variable domain KAGVTQTPRYLIKTRGQQVTLSCSPISGHRSVSWYQQTPGQGLQFLFEYFSETQRNKGNFPGRFSGRQFSNSRSEMNVSTLELGDSALYLCASSLQDRGLEAFFGQGTRLTVV.

The rearrangement links TRBV5-4 to TRBJ2-1, with D perhaps TRBD2 (5 bases). Germline V gives CDR1 SGHNT, CDR2 YYREEE (reference sequence). Between the trimmed V and J ends, which lost 4 bases and 10 bases, there was a span of 21 bases. This CDR3 spans 15 amino acids. CDR3 sequence: CASSLGGPSILEQFF. In nucleotides, the CDR3 is TGTGCCAGCAGCCTCGGCGGGCCATCTATCCTAGAGCAGTTCTTC. Full variable domain (missing parts from reference TRBV5-4 and TRBJ2-1): ETGVTQSPTHLIKTRGQQVTLRCSSQSGHNTVSWYQQALGQGPQFIFQYYREEENGRGNFPPRFSGLQFPNYSSELNVNALELDDSALYLCASSLGGPSILEQFFGPGTRLTVL.

This sequence joins TRBV6-1 and TRBJ2-3, with D possibly being TRBD2 (7 bases). Trimming removed 2 bases at V and 7 bases at J, with 19 bases between. This CDR3 has 16 amino acids. CDR1 and CDR2 (germline): MNHNS, SASEGT. As DNA, the CDR3 is TGTGCCAGCAGTGAAACAGCAGTAAGGGGGGGCTATACGCAGTATTTT. Its translation: CASSETAVRGGYTQYF.

The J gene is TRBJ2-5, the V gene TRBV28; D ambiguous. Trimming cost V 6 bases and J 4 bases, with 15 bases left between them. CDR3 size: 14 residues. Germline loops: CDR1 MDHEN, CDR2 SYDVKM. In DNA form, the CDR3 reads TGTGCCAGCAGACTTGACAATTTCCGAGAGACCCAGTACTTC. The encoded protein is CASRLDNFRETQYF.

This clone was counted only a few times. The chain is built from TRBV6-5 and TRBJ1-1, with D perhaps TRBD1 (6 bases). Looked up from germline, CDR1 is MNHEY and CDR2 is SVGAGI. The CDR3 is 14 amino acids. Deletions cut 6 bases from V and 5 bases from J, with 16 bases between. The CDR3 region has the DNA TGTGCCAGCAGGATACAGGGCACGGGAACTGAAGCTTTCTTT. Translated: CASRIQGTGTEAFF.

The J gene is TRBJ2-7, the V gene TRBV4-3; 9 bases align to TRBD1. Germline loops: CDR1 LGHNA, CDR2 YSLEER. V trimming: 5 bases; J trimming: 3 bases; junction bases outside the gene matches: 11. The CDR3 runs to 16 residues. CDR3 region: CASSVGPGQGSYEQYF. The CDR3 DNA is TGCGCCAGCAGCGTAGGGCCGGGACAGGGTAGCTACGAGCAGTACTTC.

The chain is built from TRBV30 and TRBJ1-1; D is possibly TRBD1 (6 bases). V was shortened by 7 bases and J by 2 bases, with 17 bases between the two germline ends. This CDR3 contains 14 residues. Germline lookup yields CDR1 GTSNPN and CDR2 SVGIG (reference sequence). CDR3 DNA: TGTGCCTTGACAGGCCGCCTAGGAAACACTGAAGCTTTCTTT. This gives the protein CALTGRLGNTEAFF.

The V call is TRBV4-3, the J call TRBJ1-2; D gene ambiguous. Per the germline V gene, CDR1 is LGHNA and CDR2 is YSLEER. Trimming pared 1 base from V and 3 bases from J, leaving 12 bases between. The CDR3 sequence is 15 residues long. The CDR3 sequence: CASSQGAGFDYGYTF. The CDR3 nucleotides are TGCGCCAGCAGCCAAGGGGCCGGTTTTGACTATGGCTACACCTTC.

This clone is a singleton in its sample. This chain links TRBV9 with TRBJ2-3; possible D gene TRBD2, 6 bases. Germline CDR1 SGDLS, CDR2 YYNGEE. CDR3 length: 16 residues. With 4 bases removed from V and 0 bases from J, the gap between germline ends came to 15 bases. The CDR3 here is CASSPTAGGSTDTQYF. DNA of the CDR3: TGTGCCAGCAGCCCAACAGCGGGCGGGAGCACAGATACGCAGTATTTT.

This chain uses TRBV6-6 with TRBJ2-5, with 13 bases lining up with TRBD2. Per germline, CDR1 MNHNY and CDR2 SVGAGI (reference sequence). Trimming took 2 bases from V and 3 from J; bases not matched to a gene: 3. This CDR3 region has 16 residues. The CDR3 nucleotides are TGTGCCAGCAGTTACCGGACTAGCGGGGGTAAAGAGACCCAGTACTTC. This codes for CASSYRTSGGKETQYF.

V is TRBV6-6 and J is TRBJ1-1; perhaps TRBD1 as D (5 bases). V lost 2 bases, J lost 4 bases, and 11 bases lay in between. Germline V lookup: CDR1 MNHNY, CDR2 SVGAGI (reference sequence). CDR3 size: 14 residues. CDR3 in amino acids: CASSYELDTTEAFF. The DNA of the CDR3 is TGTGCCAGCAGTTACGAGTTGGACACCACTGAAGCTTTCTTT.